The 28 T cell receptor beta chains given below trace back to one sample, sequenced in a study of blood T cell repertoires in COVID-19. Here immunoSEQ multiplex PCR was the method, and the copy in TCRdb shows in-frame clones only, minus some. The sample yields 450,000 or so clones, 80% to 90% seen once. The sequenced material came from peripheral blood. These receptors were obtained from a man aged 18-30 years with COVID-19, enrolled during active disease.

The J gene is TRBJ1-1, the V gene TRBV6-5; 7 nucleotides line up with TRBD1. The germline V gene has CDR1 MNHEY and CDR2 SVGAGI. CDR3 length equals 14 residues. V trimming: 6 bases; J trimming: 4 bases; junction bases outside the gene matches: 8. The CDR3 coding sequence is TGTGCCAGCAGGGCGGACAGGAGGGGCACTGAAGCTTTCTTT. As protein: CASRADRRGTEAFF.

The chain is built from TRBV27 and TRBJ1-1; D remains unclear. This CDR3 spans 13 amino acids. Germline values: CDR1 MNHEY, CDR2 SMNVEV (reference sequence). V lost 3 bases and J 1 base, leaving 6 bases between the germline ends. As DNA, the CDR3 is TGTGCCAGCAGTTTGCACAGGAACACTGAAGCTTTCTTT. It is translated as CASSLHRNTEAFF.

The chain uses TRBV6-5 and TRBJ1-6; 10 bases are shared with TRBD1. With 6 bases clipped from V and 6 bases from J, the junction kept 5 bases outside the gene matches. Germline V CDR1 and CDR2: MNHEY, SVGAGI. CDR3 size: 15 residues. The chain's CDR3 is CASRKDRGVNSPLHF. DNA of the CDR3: TGTGCCAGCAGAAAGGACAGGGGGGTTAATTCACCCCTCCACTTT.

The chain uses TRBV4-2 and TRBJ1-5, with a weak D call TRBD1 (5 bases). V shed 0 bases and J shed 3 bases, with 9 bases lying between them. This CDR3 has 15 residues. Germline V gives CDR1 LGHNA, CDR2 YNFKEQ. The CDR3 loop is CASSQDPGHNQPQHF. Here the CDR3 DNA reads TGTGCCAGCAGCCAAGATCCTGGACACAATCAGCCCCAGCATTTT.

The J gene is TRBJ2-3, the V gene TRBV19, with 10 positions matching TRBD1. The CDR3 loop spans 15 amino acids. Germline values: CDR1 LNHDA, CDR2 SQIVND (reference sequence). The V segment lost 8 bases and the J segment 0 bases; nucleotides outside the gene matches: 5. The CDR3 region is CASQDRGASTDTQYF. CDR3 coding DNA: TGTGCCAGTCAGGACAGGGGGGCTAGCACAGATACGCAGTATTTT.

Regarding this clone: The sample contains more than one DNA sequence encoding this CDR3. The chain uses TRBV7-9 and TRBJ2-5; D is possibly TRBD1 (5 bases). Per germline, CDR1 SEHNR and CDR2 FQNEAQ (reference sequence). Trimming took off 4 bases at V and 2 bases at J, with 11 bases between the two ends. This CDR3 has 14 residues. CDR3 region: CASSSRTGQETQYF. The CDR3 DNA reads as TGTGCCAGCAGCTCCCGTACAGGTCAAGAGACCCAGTACTTC. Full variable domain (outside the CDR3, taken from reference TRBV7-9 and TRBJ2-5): DTGVSQNPRHKITKRGQNVTFRCDPISEHNRLYWYRQTLGQGPEFLTYFQNEAQLEKSRLLSDRFSAERPKGSFSTLEIQRTEQGDSAMYLCASSSRTGQETQYFGPGTRLLVL.

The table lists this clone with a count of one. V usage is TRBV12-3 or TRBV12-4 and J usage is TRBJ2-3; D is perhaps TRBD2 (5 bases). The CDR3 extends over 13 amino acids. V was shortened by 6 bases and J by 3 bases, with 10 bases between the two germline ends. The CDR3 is CASREAVTDTQYF. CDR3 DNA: TGTGCCAGCAGGGAGGCCGTGACAGATACGCAGTATTTT.

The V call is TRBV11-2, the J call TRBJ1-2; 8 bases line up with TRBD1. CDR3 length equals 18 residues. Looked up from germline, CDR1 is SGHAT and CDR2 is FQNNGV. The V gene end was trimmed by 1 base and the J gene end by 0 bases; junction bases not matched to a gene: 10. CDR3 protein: CASSLGGRGRRTNYGYTF. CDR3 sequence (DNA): TGTGCCAGCAGCTTAGGGGGCAGGGGGCGCAGAACTAACTATGGCTACACCTTC.

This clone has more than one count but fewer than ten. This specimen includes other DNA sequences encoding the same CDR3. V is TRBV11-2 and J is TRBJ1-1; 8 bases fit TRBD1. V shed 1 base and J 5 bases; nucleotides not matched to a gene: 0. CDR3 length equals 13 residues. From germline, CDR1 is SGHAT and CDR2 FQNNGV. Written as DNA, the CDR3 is TGTGCCAGCAGCTTAGGACAGGGGACTGAAGCTTTCTTT. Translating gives CASSLGQGTEAFF.

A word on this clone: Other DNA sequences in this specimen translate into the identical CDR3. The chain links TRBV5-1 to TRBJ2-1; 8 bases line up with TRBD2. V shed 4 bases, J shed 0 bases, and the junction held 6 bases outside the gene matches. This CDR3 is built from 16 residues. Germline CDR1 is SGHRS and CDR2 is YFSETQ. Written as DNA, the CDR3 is TGCGCCAGCAGCCTAGTAGCGGGGAGCTCCTACAATGAGCAGTTCTTC. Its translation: CASSLVAGSSYNEQFF.

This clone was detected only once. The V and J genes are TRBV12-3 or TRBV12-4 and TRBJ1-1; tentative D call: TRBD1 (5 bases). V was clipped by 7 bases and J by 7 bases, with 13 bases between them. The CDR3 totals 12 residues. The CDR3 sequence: CASNPRQLEAFF. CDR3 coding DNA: TGTGCCAGCAACCCTAGACAGCTTGAAGCTTTCTTT.

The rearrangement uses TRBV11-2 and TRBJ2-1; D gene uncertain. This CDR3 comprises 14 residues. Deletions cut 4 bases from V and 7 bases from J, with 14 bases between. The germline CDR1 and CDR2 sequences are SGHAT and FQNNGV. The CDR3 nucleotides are TGTGCCAGCAGCTCTACCCCCTCCCCGAATGAGCAGTTCTTC. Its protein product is CASSSTPSPNEQFF.

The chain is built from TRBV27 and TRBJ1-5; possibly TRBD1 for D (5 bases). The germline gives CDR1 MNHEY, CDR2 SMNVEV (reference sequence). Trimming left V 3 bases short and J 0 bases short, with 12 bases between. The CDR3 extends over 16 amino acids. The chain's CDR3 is CASSLGGEYSNQPQHF. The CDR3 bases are TGTGCCAGCAGTTTGGGAGGGGAGTATAGCAATCAGCCCCAGCATTTT.

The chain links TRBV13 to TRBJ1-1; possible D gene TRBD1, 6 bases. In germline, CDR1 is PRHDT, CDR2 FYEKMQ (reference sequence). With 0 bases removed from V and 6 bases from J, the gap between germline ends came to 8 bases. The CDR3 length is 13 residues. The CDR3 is CASSLGQGPEAFF. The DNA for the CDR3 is TGTGCCAGCAGCTTAGGACAGGGCCCTGAAGCTTTCTTT.

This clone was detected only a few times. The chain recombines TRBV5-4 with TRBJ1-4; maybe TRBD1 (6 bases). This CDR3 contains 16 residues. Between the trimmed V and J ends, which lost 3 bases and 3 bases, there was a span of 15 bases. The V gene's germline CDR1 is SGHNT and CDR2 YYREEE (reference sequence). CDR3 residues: CASSYATGSSNEKLFF. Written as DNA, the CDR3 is TGTGCCAGCAGCTACGCCACAGGGTCCTCTAATGAAAAACTGTTTTTT.

DNA for the CDR3: TGTGCCAGCAGTGAGTATGGGGCGACCGACGAGCAGTACTTC. Protein sequence: CASSEYGATDEQYF. The V call is TRBV25-1, the J call TRBJ2-7; a possible D gene is TRBD1 (5 bases). The CDR3 sequence is 14 residues long. CDR1 MGHDK and CDR2 SYGVNS come from the germline V gene. Trimming cost V 3 bases and J 5 bases, with 14 bases left between them.

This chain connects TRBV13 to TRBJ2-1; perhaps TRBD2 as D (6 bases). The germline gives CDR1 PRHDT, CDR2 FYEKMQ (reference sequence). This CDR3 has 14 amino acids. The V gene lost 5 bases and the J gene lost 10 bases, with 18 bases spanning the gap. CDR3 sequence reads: CASSPSRLEFEQFF. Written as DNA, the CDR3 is TGTGCCAGCAGCCCTAGCCGACTAGAATTCGAGCAGTTCTTC.

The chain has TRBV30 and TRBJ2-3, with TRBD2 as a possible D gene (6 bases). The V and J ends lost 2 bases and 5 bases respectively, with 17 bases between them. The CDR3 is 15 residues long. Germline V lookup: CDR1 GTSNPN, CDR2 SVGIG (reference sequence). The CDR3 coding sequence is TGTGCCTGGAGTATGGGCCTAGCGAGGGGAGATACGCAGTATTTT. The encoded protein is CAWSMGLARGDTQYF.

This CDR3 reads CASSTLDRIEQFF. CDR3 in DNA: TGTGCCAGTAGTACTCTGGACAGGATAGAGCAGTTCTTC. The chain links TRBV19 to TRBJ2-1, with 7 bases lining up with TRBD1. Germline assignment: CDR1 LNHDA and CDR2 SQIVND (reference sequence). J lost 10 bases, V lost 4 bases, and 7 bases had no gene match. This CDR3 comprises 13 residues. Complete variable domain (other parts from reference TRBV19 and TRBJ2-1): DGGITQSPKYLFRKEGQNVTLSCEQNLNHDAMYWYRQDPGQGLRLIYYSQIVNDFQKGDIAEGYSVSREKKESFPLTVTSAQKNPTAFYLCASSTLDRIEQFFGPGTRLTVL.

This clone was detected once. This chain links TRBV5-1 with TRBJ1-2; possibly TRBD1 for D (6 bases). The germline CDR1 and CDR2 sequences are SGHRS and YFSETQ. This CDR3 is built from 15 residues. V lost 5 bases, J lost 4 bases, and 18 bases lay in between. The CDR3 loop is CASRPSPGVPYGYTF. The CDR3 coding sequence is TGCGCCAGCAGGCCTTCTCCAGGGGTCCCCTATGGCTACACCTTC.

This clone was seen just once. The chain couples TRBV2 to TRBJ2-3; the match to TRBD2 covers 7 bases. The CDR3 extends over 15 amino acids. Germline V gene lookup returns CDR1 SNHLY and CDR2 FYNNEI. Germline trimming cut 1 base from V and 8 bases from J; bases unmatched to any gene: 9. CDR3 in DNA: TGTGCCAGCAGTGAAGAGGCGGGAGTATCTAGTACGCAGTATTTT. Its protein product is CASSEEAGVSSTQYF.

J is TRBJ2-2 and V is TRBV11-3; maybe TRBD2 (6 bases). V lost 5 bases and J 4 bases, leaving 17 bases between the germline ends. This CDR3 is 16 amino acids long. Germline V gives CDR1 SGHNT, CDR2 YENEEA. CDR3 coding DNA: TGTGCCAGCAGCCCCAGCTCGGGAGCCAGCACCGGGGAGCTGTTTTTT. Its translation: CASSPSSGASTGELFF.

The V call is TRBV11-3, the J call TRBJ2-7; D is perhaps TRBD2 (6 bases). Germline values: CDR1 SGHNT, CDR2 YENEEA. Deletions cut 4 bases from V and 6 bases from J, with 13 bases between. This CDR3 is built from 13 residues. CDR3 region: CASSSGLFGEQYF. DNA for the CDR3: TGTGCCAGCAGCTCGGGACTTTTCGGCGAGCAGTACTTC.

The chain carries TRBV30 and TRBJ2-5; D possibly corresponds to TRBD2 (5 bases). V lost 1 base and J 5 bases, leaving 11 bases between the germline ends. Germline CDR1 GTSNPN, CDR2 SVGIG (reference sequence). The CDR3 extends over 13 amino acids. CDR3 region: CAWSGDTGETQYF. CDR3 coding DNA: TGTGCCTGGAGTGGAGATACGGGGGAGACCCAGTACTTC.

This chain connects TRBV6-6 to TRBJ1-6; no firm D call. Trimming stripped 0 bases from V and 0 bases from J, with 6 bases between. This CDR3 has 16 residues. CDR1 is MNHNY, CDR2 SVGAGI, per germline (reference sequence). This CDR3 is CASSYSKSSYNSPLHF. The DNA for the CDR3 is TGTGCCAGCAGTTACTCCAAGAGCTCCTATAATTCACCCCTCCACTTT.

The CDR3 DNA follows: TGCGCCAGCAGCGCCGACAGGACAGATACGCAGTATTTT. This gives the protein CASSADRTDTQYF. The J gene is TRBJ2-3, the V gene TRBV5-1; weak D call: TRBD1 (6 bases). Germline V gene sequence: CDR1 SGHRS, CDR2 YFSETQ. The CDR3 is made up of 13 amino acids. The V end lost 4 bases, the J end lost 3 bases, and 9 bases lay between the germline ends.

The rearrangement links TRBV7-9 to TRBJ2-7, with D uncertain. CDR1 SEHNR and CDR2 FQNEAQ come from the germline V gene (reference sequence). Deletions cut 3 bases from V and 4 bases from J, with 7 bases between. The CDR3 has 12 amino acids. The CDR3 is CASSFISYEQYF. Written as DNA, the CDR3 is TGTGCCAGCAGCTTCATCAGTTACGAGCAGTACTTC.

DNA for the CDR3: TGTGCCTGGAGAGACAGCGGGATAGGCACAGATACGCAGTATTTT. This translates into CAWRDSGIGTDTQYF. The chain carries TRBV30 and TRBJ2-3, with 7 bases lining up with TRBD2. The trim removed 3 bases at V and 1 base at J, leaving 7 bases unmatched. Germline values: CDR1 GTSNPN, CDR2 SVGIG (reference sequence). The length of the CDR3 is 15 residues.